One sample yielded the 10 T cell receptor beta chains listed below, sequenced in a study of T cell responses to AZD1222 COVID-19 vaccine. Sequencing was performed with immunoSEQ multiplex PCR; in TCRdb, only in-frame clones are kept and a portion is missing. The table records 110,000 or so clones, around 76% of them present only once. Material: peripheral blood, obtained on day 0 of AZD1222 vaccination. Receptors were obtained from an adult in good health.

This chain uses TRBV5-1 with TRBJ1-3; 10 positions match TRBD1. In germline, CDR1 is SGHRS, CDR2 YFSETQ. J lost 3 bases, V lost 4 bases, and 7 bases had no gene match. The length of the CDR3 is 16 residues. CDR3 protein: CASSPLGQGYGNTIYF. Written as DNA, the CDR3 is TGCGCCAGCAGCCCCCTGGGACAGGGGTATGGAAACACCATATATTTT.

V and J are TRBV5-6 and TRBJ2-1; D possibly corresponds to TRBD1 (5 bases). The V gene's germline CDR1 is SGHDT and CDR2 YYEEEE. CDR3 length equals 14 residues. The V gene lost 0 bases and the J gene lost 8 bases, with 12 bases spanning the gap. This CDR3 reads CASSLAPRVHEQFF. In DNA form, the CDR3 reads TGTGCCAGCAGCTTGGCCCCCAGGGTCCATGAGCAGTTCTTC.

Only one count was recorded for this clone. The V gene is TRBV2, the J gene TRBJ1-2, with 7 bases fitting TRBD1. This CDR3 is built from 13 residues. Germline V gives CDR1 SNHLY, CDR2 FYNNEI. V shed 5 bases, J shed 8 bases, and the junction held 8 bases outside the gene matches. CDR3 amino acids: CASSFTGVEGYTF. The CDR3 nucleotides read TGTGCCAGCAGTTTTACAGGGGTAGAGGGCTACACCTTC.

In this sample, this clone turned up once. V usage is TRBV5-4 and J usage is TRBJ1-1; 7 bases are shared with TRBD1. Unmatched junction bases numbered 6, after V lost 0 bases and J lost 4 bases. The CDR3 is 15 amino acids. Germline assignment: CDR1 SGHNT and CDR2 YYREEE (reference sequence). CDR3 DNA: TGTGCCAGCAGCTTGGGACGTTCAGGGGGCACTGAAGCTTTCTTT. Amino acid sequence: CASSLGRSGGTEAFF.

The V and J genes are TRBV4-3 and TRBJ1-1, with D unresolved. Per germline, CDR1 LGHNA and CDR2 YSLEER. Trimming took 3 bases from V and 1 from J, leaving 12 bases between them. The CDR3 spans 15 residues. The CDR3 sequence: CASSQEPSGNTEAFF. CDR3 DNA sequence: TGCGCCAGCAGCCAGGAACCTTCGGGGAACACTGAAGCTTTCTTT.

V and J are TRBV7-9 and TRBJ1-3; D not resolved. The CDR3 runs to 15 residues. CDR1 and CDR2 (germline): SEHNR, FQNEAQ (reference sequence). V lost 5 bases and J lost 0, with 11 bases in between. The CDR3 DNA sequence: TGTGCCAGCAGCCTCCTGCCGCTCTCTGGAAACACCATATATTTT. Its translation: CASSLLPLSGNTIYF.

The V and J genes are TRBV29-1 and TRBJ2-1; 10 bases line up with TRBD2. This CDR3 is 16 amino acids long. Trimming at V came to 2 bases and at J to 1 base, leaving 5 bases not matched to a gene. Germline values: CDR1 SQVTM, CDR2 ANQGSEA. CDR3 sequence (DNA): TGCAGCGTTGAAAGGCCTAGCGGGGGATCCTACAATGAGCAGTTCTTC. Encoded protein: CSVERPSGGSYNEQFF.

This clone was found once. This chain joins TRBV29-1 and TRBJ1-1, with 7 bases identical to TRBD1. This CDR3 comprises 14 residues. With V trimmed by 6 bases and J by 5 bases, 12 bases remained unmatched. CDR1 and CDR2 from the germline V gene are SQVTM and ANQGSEA. Written as DNA, the CDR3 is TGCAGCGTCGACTCAGGGGGGCCCGGGACTGAAGCTTTCTTT. It specifies CSVDSGGPGTEAFF.

The gene calls are TRBV12-3 or TRBV12-4 and TRBJ1-6; D is uncertain. This CDR3 is 12 amino acids long. The V gene lost 1 base and the J gene lost 9 bases, with 4 bases spanning the gap. In DNA form, the CDR3 reads TGTGCCAGCAGTTTAGAAGGTTCACCCCTCCACTTT. Translating gives CASSLEGSPLHF.

This clone was counted a few times. CDR3 coding DNA: TGCAGTGCTCCGGGGGCCACTGAAGCTTTCTTT. Encoded protein: CSAPGATEAFF. The chain combines TRBV20-1 with TRBJ1-1; D might be TRBD1 (6 bases). The CDR3 has 11 amino acids. From germline, CDR1 is DFQATT and CDR2 SNEGSKA (reference sequence). The ends were cut back, 5 bases at V and 4 bases at J, with 8 bases in the middle.